This entry concerns a single T cell receptor beta chain. Its antigen is not identified. These data belong to a study of cytomegalovirus exposure and HLA in healthy donors. The V segment lost 1 base and the J segment 7 bases; nucleotides outside the gene matches: 9. CDR1 is LGHNA and CDR2 is YNFKEQ in the germline V gene. This CDR3 has 16 residues. The data were produced by immunoSEQ multiplex PCR, yet TCRdb's version contains in-frame clones alone and is incomplete. In the table there are over 150,000 clones, roughly 90% of which are singletons. A roughly 120-subject validation cohort, separate from the approximately 700-subject first cohort, supplied the donors. Whole-study results and caveats: Generally TCR sequences proved uncommon, though certain public TCRs appeared in numerous donors.

This chain connects TRBV4-2 to TRBJ2-1; 8 nucleotides agree with TRBD2. Material: PBMCs. This TCR was recovered from a woman aged 18-30 years in good health and CMV-seropositive. The CDR3 is CASSQGTTSAINEQFF. CDR3 DNA sequence: TGTGCCAGCAGCCAAGGGACGACTAGCGCCATTAATGAGCAGTTCTTC.